A selection of T cell receptor beta chains follows, all from one sample in a study of T-cell reconstitution after alpha-beta-depleted transplantation in children. A single record per CDR3 protein comes from TCRdb applying MiXCR to the PCR reads. The sample holds about 250,000 distinct CDR3 sequences, 20% to 30% seen once. Sequencing used PBMCs, mostly from graft donor cells, obtained 360 days after TCRalphabeta/CD19-depleted stem cell transplant. These receptors originate from a female patient aged 2 to 10 who had a stem cell transplant for congenital amegakaryocytic thrombocytopenia, so the T cells may come from the graft donor. CDR3s include the opening cysteine and the closing phenylalanine or tryptophan. The D gene is left open where the match is weak. Expanded clones get a size class; other rows say once, few or many, or leave the size out.

v_gene: TRBV4-2
d_gene: TRBD2
abundance: .
j_gene: TRBJ2-4
CDR3nt: TGTGCCAGCAGCCAAGAAGCGGGAGACGCCAAAAACATTCAGTACTTC
CDR3aa: CASSQEAGDAKNIQYF

v_gene: TRBV28
d_gene: TRBD1
abundance: .
j_gene: TRBJ2-7
CDR3nt: TGTGCCAGCAGGGACAGGGGAGGTATAGGCGAGCAGTACTTC
CDR3aa: CASRDRGGIGEQYF

v_gene: TRBV30
d_gene: TRBD2
abundance: few
j_gene: TRBJ2-1
CDR3nt: TGTGCCTGGAGTCGGACTAGCGGGATCAATGAGCAGTTCTTC
CDR3aa: CAWSRTSGINEQFF

v_gene: TRBV28
d_gene: .
abundance: .
j_gene: TRBJ2-3
CDR3nt: TGTGCCAGCAGATATTCGGGCGGAGCAGATACGCAGTATTTT
CDR3aa: CASRYSGGADTQYF

v_gene: TRBV29-1
d_gene: .
abundance: few
j_gene: TRBJ2-5
CDR3nt: TGCAGCGTTGCCGGAGGAGAGACCCAGTACTTC
CDR3aa: CSVAGGETQYF

v_gene: TRBV10-3
d_gene: .
abundance: many
j_gene: TRBJ1-3
CDR3nt: TGTGCCATCAGGGATCATACTGGAAACACCATATATTTT
CDR3aa: CAIRDHTGNTIYF

v_gene: TRBV4-1
d_gene: .
abundance: .
j_gene: TRBJ2-1
CDR3nt: TGCGCCAGCAGCCTCCTAGCCAGCTTATACAATGAGCAGTTCTTC
CDR3aa: CASSLLASLYNEQFF

v_gene: TRBV20-1
d_gene: TRBD2
abundance: few
j_gene: TRBJ2-1
CDR3nt: TGCAGTGCTAGAGATCAAGGACTAGCGGGTGAGCAGTTCTTC
CDR3aa: CSARDQGLAGEQFF

v_gene: TRBV9
d_gene: .
abundance: many
j_gene: TRBJ2-5
CDR3nt: TGTGCCAGCAGCGTAGACCGGGGTCTCGCCCAAGAGACCCAGTACTTC
CDR3aa: CASSVDRGLAQETQYF

v_gene: TRBV25-1
d_gene: TRBD1
abundance: .
j_gene: TRBJ2-2
CDR3nt: TGTGCCAGCAGGACCGCCGGGACAGGCGACACCGGGGAGCTGTTTTTT
CDR3aa: CASRTAGTGDTGELFF

v_gene: TRBV6-6
d_gene: .
abundance: .
j_gene: TRBJ2-7
CDR3nt: TGTGCCAGCAGTTCCGCCGCGGGATCCGAGCAGTACTTC
CDR3aa: CASSSAAGSEQYF

v_gene: TRBV29-1
d_gene: .
abundance: .
j_gene: TRBJ2-7
CDR3nt: TGCAGCGTTGAAGACGGTCCCGAGCAGTACTTC
CDR3aa: CSVEDGPEQYF

v_gene: TRBV11-2
d_gene: .
abundance: .
j_gene: TRBJ2-6
CDR3nt: TGTGCCAGCAGCAAATCTGGGGCCAACGTCCTGACTTTC
CDR3aa: CASSKSGANVLTF

v_gene: TRBV6-2/TRBV6-3
d_gene: TRBD1
abundance: few
j_gene: TRBJ1-1
CDR3nt: TGTGCCAGCAGTCTCAGGAGACGGGACAGGGACACTGAAGCTTTCTTT
CDR3aa: CASSLRRRDRDTEAFF

v_gene: TRBV7-8
d_gene: TRBD2
abundance: many
j_gene: TRBJ2-7
CDR3nt: TGTGCCAGCAGCTTAGTCCTAATGGCTAGCGGGAAAAAGCCTACCTACGAGCAGTACTTC
CDR3aa: CASSLVLMASGKKPTYEQYF

v_gene: TRBV6-1
d_gene: .
abundance: few
j_gene: TRBJ2-7
CDR3nt: TGTGCCAGCAGCCGACCCACCTCGGGCGACGAGCAGTACTTC
CDR3aa: CASSRPTSGDEQYF

v_gene: TRBV6-5
d_gene: TRBD2
abundance: .
j_gene: TRBJ2-1
CDR3nt: TGTGCCAGCCTTAGCGGGGCTGAGCAGTTCTTC
CDR3aa: CASLSGAEQFF

v_gene: TRBV6-1
d_gene: .
abundance: .
j_gene: TRBJ2-1
CDR3nt: TGTGCCAGCAGCCGGGACCCAAAGATAAATGAGCAGTTCTTC
CDR3aa: CASSRDPKINEQFF

v_gene: TRBV25-1
d_gene: .
abundance: many
j_gene: TRBJ2-1
CDR3nt: TGTGCCAGCAGTGAATCAATGGCCTCTAACCCTTCATACAATGAGCAGTTCTTC
CDR3aa: CASSESMASNPSYNEQFF

v_gene: TRBV20-1
d_gene: .
abundance: .
j_gene: TRBJ2-4
CDR3nt: TGCAGTGCTAGAGAGCAACTAGCTAGGGGGGAAAAAAACATTCAGTACTTC
CDR3aa: CSAREQLARGEKNIQYF

v_gene: TRBV20-1
d_gene: .
abundance: many
j_gene: TRBJ2-7
CDR3nt: TGCAGTGCTAGAGTACCAGGTGGATCATACGAGCAGTACTTC
CDR3aa: CSARVPGGSYEQYF

v_gene: TRBV20-1
d_gene: .
abundance: .
j_gene: TRBJ1-4
CDR3nt: TGCAGTGCTGGACAGCTAAATAATGAAAAACTGTTTTTT
CDR3aa: CSAGQLNNEKLFF

v_gene: TRBV6-5
d_gene: TRBD1
abundance: once
j_gene: TRBJ2-2
CDR3nt: TGTGCCAGCAGTTACAGCGGACAGGGAGTTCCAACCACCGGGGAGCTGTTTTTT
CDR3aa: CASSYSGQGVPTTGELFF

v_gene: TRBV6-1
d_gene: .
abundance: .
j_gene: TRBJ1-1
CDR3nt: TGTGCCAGCAGCGGAGGTTATTGGTGGGACACTGAAGCTTTCTTT
CDR3aa: CASSGGYWWDTEAFF

v_gene: TRBV20-1
d_gene: .
abundance: .
j_gene: TRBJ2-5
CDR3nt: TGCAGTGCTAGTAGCTGGGACTTCCAAGAGACCCAGTACTTC
CDR3aa: CSASSWDFQETQYF

v_gene: TRBV5-1
d_gene: TRBD2
abundance: .
j_gene: TRBJ2-1
CDR3nt: TGCGCCAGCCGAATCCTAGCGGACGAGCAGTTCTTC
CDR3aa: CASRILADEQFF

v_gene: TRBV7-2
d_gene: .
abundance: .
j_gene: TRBJ2-7
CDR3nt: TGTGCCAGCAGCTTAGAGGGATGGGACGAGCAGTACTTC
CDR3aa: CASSLEGWDEQYF

v_gene: TRBV10-3
d_gene: .
abundance: few
j_gene: TRBJ2-3
CDR3nt: TGTGCCAACTCACAGGAACCAGGGACAGATACGCAGTATTTT
CDR3aa: CANSQEPGTDTQYF

v_gene: TRBV12-3/TRBV12-4
d_gene: TRBD1
abundance: many
j_gene: TRBJ2-7
CDR3nt: TGTGCCAGCAGCCTAAATAGGGGACAGGGGGTAGTCTACGAGCAGTACTTC
CDR3aa: CASSLNRGQGVVYEQYF

v_gene: TRBV29-1
d_gene: TRBD1
abundance: .
j_gene: TRBJ1-1
CDR3nt: TGCAGCGTTCTGGGGGGGACAGAGAACACTGAAGCTTTCTTT
CDR3aa: CSVLGGTENTEAFF

v_gene: TRBV5-6
d_gene: .
abundance: .
j_gene: TRBJ2-1
CDR3nt: TGTGCCAGCAGCTTGGAGGGATCTCCCGGTGAGCAGTTCTTC
CDR3aa: CASSLEGSPGEQFF

v_gene: TRBV10-3
d_gene: .
abundance: .
j_gene: TRBJ2-7
CDR3nt: TGTGCCATCAGTGAGGATTGGGCATACGAGCAGTACTTC
CDR3aa: CAISEDWAYEQYF

v_gene: TRBV6-5
d_gene: .
abundance: few
j_gene: TRBJ2-2
CDR3nt: TGTGCCAGCAGTTACCCCGGGACACTGACCGGGGAGCTGTTTTTT
CDR3aa: CASSYPGTLTGELFF